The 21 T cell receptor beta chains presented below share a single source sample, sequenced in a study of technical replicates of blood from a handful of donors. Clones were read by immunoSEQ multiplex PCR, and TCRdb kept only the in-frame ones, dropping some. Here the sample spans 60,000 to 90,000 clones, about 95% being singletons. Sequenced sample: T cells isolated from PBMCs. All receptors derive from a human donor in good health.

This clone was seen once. CDR3: CASSSDRGRSDGYTF. DNA for the CDR3: TGTGCCAGCAGCTCGGACAGGGGGCGTTCGGATGGCTACACCTTC. This rearrangement joins TRBV7-8 to TRBJ1-2; 11 bases align to TRBD1. Germline CDR1 SGHVS, CDR2 FQNEAQ. Trimming removed 4 bases from V and 6 bases from J; junction bases left unmatched: 7. The length of the CDR3 is 15 residues.

The CDR3 region is CASSRGTDQETQYF. The DNA for the CDR3 is TGTGCCAGCAGCCGCGGGACGGACCAAGAGACCCAGTACTTC. This chain joins TRBV14 and TRBJ2-5; weak D call: TRBD2 (6 bases). Per germline, CDR1 SGHDN and CDR2 FVKESK. The length of the CDR3 is 14 residues. Trimming took off 4 bases at V and 0 bases at J, with 9 bases between the two ends.

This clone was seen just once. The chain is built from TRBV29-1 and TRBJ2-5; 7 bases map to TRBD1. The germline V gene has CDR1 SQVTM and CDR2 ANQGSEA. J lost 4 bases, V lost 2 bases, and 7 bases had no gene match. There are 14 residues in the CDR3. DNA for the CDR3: TGCAGCGTTGAACGTCGACAGGGTGGAGAGACCCAGTACTTC. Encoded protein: CSVERRQGGETQYF.

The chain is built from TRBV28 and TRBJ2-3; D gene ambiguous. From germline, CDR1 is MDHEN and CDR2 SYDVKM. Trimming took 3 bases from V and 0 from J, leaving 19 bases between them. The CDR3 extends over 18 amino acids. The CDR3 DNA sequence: TGTGCCAGCAGTTTGGGTGGGCCCATATCAACCAGCACAGATACGCAGTATTTT. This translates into CASSLGGPISTSTDTQYF. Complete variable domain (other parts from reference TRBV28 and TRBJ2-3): DVKVTQSSRYLVKRTGEKVFLECVQDMDHENMFWYRQDPGLGLRLIYFSYDVKMKEKGDIPEGYSVSREKKERFSLILESASTNQTSMYLCASSLGGPISTSTDTQYFGPGTRLTVL.

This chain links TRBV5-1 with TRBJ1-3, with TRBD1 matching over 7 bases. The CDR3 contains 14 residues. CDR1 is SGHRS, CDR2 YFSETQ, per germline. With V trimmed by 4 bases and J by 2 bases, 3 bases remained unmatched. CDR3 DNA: TGCGCCAGCAGCGGAACAGGGGCTGGAAACACCATATATTTT. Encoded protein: CASSGTGAGNTIYF. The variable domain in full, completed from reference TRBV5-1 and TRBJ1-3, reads KAGVTQTPRYLIKTRGQQVTLSCSPISGHRSVSWYQQTPGQGLQFLFEYFSETQRNKGNFPGRFSGRQFSNSRSEMNVSTLELGDSALYLCASSGTGAGNTIYFGEGSWLTVV.

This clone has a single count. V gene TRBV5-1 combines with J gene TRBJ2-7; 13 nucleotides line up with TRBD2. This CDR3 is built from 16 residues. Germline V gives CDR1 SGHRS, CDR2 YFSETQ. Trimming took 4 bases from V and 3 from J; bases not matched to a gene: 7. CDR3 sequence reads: CASSRTSGGSLYEQYF. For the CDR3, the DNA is TGCGCCAGCAGCCGGACTAGCGGGGGATCCCTCTACGAGCAGTACTTC.

The CDR3 spells CASRATGPPRNTIYF. The CDR3 region has the DNA TGTGCCAGCAGAGCTACAGGGCCTCCCCGAAACACCATATATTTT. The chain links TRBV6-1 to TRBJ1-3; tentative D call: TRBD1 (6 bases). Per germline, CDR1 MNHNS and CDR2 SASEGT. Trimming removed 6 bases at V and 5 bases at J, with 17 bases between. The CDR3 covers 15 residues.

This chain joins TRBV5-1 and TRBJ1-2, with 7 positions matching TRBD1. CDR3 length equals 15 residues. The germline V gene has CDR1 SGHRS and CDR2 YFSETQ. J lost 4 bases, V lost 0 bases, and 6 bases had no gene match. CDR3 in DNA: TGCGCCAGCAGCTTGGTTGAAGGGGGCCCCTATGGCTACACCTTC. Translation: CASSLVEGGPYGYTF. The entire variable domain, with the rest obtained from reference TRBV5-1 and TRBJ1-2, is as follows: KAGVTQTPRYLIKTRGQQVTLSCSPISGHRSVSWYQQTPGQGLQFLFEYFSETQRNKGNFPGRFSGRQFSNSRSEMNVSTLELGDSALYLCASSLVEGGPYGYTFGSGTRLTVV.

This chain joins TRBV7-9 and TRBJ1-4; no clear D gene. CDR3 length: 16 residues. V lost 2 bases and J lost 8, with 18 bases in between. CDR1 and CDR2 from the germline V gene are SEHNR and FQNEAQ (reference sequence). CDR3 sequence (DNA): TGTGCCAGCAGCTTACCCCTCCGCTATGCGGGCGAAAAACTGTTTTTT. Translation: CASSLPLRYAGEKLFF. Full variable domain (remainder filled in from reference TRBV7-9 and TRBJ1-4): DTGVSQNPRHKITKRGQNVTFRCDPISEHNRLYWYRQTLGQGPEFLTYFQNEAQLEKSRLLSDRFSAERPKGSFSTLEIQRTEQGDSAMYLCASSLPLRYAGEKLFFGSGTQLSVL.

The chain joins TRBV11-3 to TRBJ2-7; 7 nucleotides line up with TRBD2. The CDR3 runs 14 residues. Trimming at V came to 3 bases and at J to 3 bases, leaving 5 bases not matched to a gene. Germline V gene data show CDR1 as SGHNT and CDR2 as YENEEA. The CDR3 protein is CASSLGGGNYEQYF. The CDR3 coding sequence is TGTGCCAGCAGCTTGGGCGGGGGAAACTACGAGCAGTACTTC.

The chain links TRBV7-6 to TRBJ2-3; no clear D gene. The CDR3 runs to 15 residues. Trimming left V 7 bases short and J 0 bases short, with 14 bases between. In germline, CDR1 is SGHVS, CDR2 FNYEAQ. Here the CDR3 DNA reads TGTGCCAGCAAATTTAGTGGTTCTAGCACAGATACGCAGTATTTT. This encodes CASKFSGSSTDTQYF.

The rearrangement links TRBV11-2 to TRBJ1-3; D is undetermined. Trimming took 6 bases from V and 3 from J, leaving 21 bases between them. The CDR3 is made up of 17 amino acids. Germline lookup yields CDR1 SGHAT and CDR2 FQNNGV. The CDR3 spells CASRLPGRGLSGNTIYF. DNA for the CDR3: TGTGCCAGCAGACTCCCCGGACGGGGATTGAGTGGAAACACCATATATTTT.

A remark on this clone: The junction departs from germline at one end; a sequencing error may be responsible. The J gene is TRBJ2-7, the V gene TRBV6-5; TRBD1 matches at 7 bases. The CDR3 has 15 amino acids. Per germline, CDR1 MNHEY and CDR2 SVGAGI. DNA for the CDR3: TGTGCCAGCAGTTACGGGCGACAGGGCTCCCACGAGCAGTACTTC. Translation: CASSYGRQGSHEQYF.

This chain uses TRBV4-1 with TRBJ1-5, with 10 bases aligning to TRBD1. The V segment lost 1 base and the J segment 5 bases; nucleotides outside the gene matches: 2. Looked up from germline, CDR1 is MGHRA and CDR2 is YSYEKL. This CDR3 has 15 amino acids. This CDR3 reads CASSQGDRGDQPQHF. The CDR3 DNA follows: TGCGCCAGCAGCCAAGGGGACAGGGGAGATCAGCCCCAGCATTTT.

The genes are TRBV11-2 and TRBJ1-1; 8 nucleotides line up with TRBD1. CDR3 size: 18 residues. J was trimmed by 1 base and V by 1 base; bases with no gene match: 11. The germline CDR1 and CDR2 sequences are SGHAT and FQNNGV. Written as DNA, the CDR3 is TGTGCCAGCAGCTTAGTTTTGGGCAGGGGGCGACGGAACACTGAAGCTTTCTTT. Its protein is CASSLVLGRGRRNTEAFF.

The CDR3 DNA sequence: TGCGCCAGCAGCCAATTTCAGATCAGCGAGATGAACACTGAAGCTTTCTTT. Residues: CASSQFQISEMNTEAFF. The chain combines TRBV4-1 with TRBJ1-1; no clear D. Germline CDR1 is MGHRA and CDR2 is YSYEKL. The CDR3 contains 17 residues. V was trimmed by 2 bases and J by 0 bases, leaving 16 bases between them.

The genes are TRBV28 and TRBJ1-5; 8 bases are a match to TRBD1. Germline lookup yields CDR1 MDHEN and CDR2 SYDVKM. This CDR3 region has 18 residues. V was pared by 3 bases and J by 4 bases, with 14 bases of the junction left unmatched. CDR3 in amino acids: CASSFIGTLGQENQPQHF. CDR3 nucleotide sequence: TGTGCCAGCAGTTTTATAGGTACGTTGGGACAGGAGAATCAGCCCCAGCATTTT. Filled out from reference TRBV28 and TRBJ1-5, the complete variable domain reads DVKVTQSSRYLVKRTGEKVFLECVQDMDHENMFWYRQDPGLGLRLIYFSYDVKMKEKGDIPEGYSVSREKKERFSLILESASTNQTSMYLCASSFIGTLGQENQPQHFGDGTRLSIL.

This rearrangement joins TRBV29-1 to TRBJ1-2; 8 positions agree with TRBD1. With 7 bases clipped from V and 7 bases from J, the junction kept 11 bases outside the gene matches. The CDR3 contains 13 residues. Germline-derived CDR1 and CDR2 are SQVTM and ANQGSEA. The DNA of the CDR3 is TGCAGCGCCCCTGGACAGGGAGTCGGTGGCTACACCTTC. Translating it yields CSAPGQGVGGYTF.

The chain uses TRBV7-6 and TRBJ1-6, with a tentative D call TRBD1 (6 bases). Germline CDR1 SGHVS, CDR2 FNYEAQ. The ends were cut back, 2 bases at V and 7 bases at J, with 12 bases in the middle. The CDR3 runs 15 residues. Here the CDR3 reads CASSLQQGINSPLHF. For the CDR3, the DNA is TGTGCCAGCAGCTTACAGCAGGGGATCAATTCACCCCTCCACTTT.

The CDR3 reads CASMASASYEQYF. Written as DNA, the CDR3 is TGTGCCAGCATGGCAAGCGCCTCCTACGAGCAGTACTTC. The J gene is TRBJ2-7, the V gene TRBV28; D remains ambiguous. Trimming cost V 7 bases and J 0 bases, with 10 bases left between them. The CDR3 runs 13 residues. Germline-derived CDR1 and CDR2 are MDHEN and SYDVKM.

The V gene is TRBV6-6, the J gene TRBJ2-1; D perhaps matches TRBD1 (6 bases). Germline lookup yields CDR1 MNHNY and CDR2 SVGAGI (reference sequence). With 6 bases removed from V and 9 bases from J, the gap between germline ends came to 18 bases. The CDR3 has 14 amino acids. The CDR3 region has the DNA TGTGCCAGCAGCTCCGCCCAGGGGTTCGTTGAGCAGTTCTTC. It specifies CASSSAQGFVEQFF.